This T cell receptor (beta chain) was captured by sequencing in a study of T-cell reconstitution after alpha-beta-depleted transplantation in children. The germline V gene encodes CDR1 SQVTM and CDR2 ANQGSEA. Losses at the gene ends were 6 bases for V and 7 bases for J; bases not matched to a gene: 9. This CDR3 is 14 amino acids long. This clonotype was observed a few times. Library preparation (for TCRbeta) was performed with unique molecular identifiers. TCRdb reprocessed the PCR reads via MiXCR and lists one record per CDR3 protein. The sample lists just under 550,000 distinct CDR3 sequences; about a sixth were seen once.

The receptor was derived from a human donor who donated a stem cell graft to a child with acute lymphoblastic leukemia. The genes are TRBV29-1 and TRBJ2-1, with 10 bases aligning to TRBD2. The sequences come from PBMCs from the stem cell graft donor, collected from the stem cell graft. This CDR3 is CSVDPSGRTNEQFF. In nucleotides, the CDR3 is TGCAGCGTCGATCCTAGCGGGAGAACTAATGAGCAGTTCTTC.